Listed below are T cell receptor beta chains from one sample, sequenced in a study of blood T cell repertoires in COVID-19. This table comes from immunoSEQ multiplex PCR, and its TCRdb copy is limited to in-frame clones, with some not included. Here the sample spans about 240,000 clones, approximately 87% being singletons. The source material was peripheral blood. The origin of the receptors is a man in his 60s with acute or convalescent COVID-19. CDR3s leave out the opening cysteine and the closing phenylalanine or tryptophan.

v_gene	j_gene	CDR3aa
TRBV6-6	TRBJ2-1	ASKPGQDYNEQF
TRBV2	TRBJ1-3	ASSGGRSSGNTIY
TRBV3-1/TRBV3-2	TRBJ2-1	ASSQEASNHEQF
TRBV7-9	TRBJ2-3	ASTLADLTDTQY
TRBV5-1	TRBJ1-1	ASTQTGAAEAF
TRBV28	TRBJ1-5	ASRGDTFQSNQPQH
TRBV5-1	TRBJ2-5	ASSFLTGREETQY
TRBV10-3	TRBJ1-1	AIRGDRATEAF
TRBV6-2/TRBV6-3	TRBJ1-1	ASSYERRAEAF
TRBV5-8	TRBJ2-2	ASSGDWAINTGELF
TRBV10-3	TRBJ2-1	AIGGEGTLWQQF
TRBV28	TRBJ1-5	ASSLVPSAGQPQH
TRBV19	TRBJ1-1	ASSIQKNTEAF
TRBV7-2	TRBJ2-3	ASSLTGERTDTQY
TRBV6-1	TRBJ2-1	ASSEKGAGEQF
TRBV2	TRBJ2-1	ASSDGLQF
TRBV27	TRBJ2-4	ASRPGTGAAKNIQY